This TCR beta chain was retrieved from a study of blood T cell repertoires in COVID-19. Turning to the study itself: Acute-phase and convalescent COVID-19 samples originated in the United States, Italy and Spain. Sample material is recorded as cDNA or gDNA derived from T cells, B-cell-depleted T cells, or PBMCs.

A single count supports this clone. CDR1 and CDR2 (germline): SEHNR, FQNEAQ (reference sequence). With 4 bases clipped from V and 3 bases from J, the junction kept 2 bases outside the gene matches. This CDR3 has 14 residues. Original handling: Reference gene primer amplification in the assay estimated nucleated cell counts. Repertoires were generated with immunoSEQ multiplex PCR, while TCRdb's copy carries only in-frame clones and drops some. D and trimming were read from the DNA, whereas the V and J calls and clone size are those reported in that table. The sample includes roughly 70,000 clones, roughly 80% seen only once; the top ten take about 4.8%.

The origin of this receptor is a woman older than 75 with active or convalescent COVID-19. The source material was peripheral blood. This sequence joins TRBV7-9 and TRBJ2-5; 10 positions agree with TRBD2. CDR3 nucleotide sequence: TGTGCCAGCAGCTACCTAGCGGGAGAAGAGACCCAGTACTTC. Translation: CASSYLAGEETQYF.